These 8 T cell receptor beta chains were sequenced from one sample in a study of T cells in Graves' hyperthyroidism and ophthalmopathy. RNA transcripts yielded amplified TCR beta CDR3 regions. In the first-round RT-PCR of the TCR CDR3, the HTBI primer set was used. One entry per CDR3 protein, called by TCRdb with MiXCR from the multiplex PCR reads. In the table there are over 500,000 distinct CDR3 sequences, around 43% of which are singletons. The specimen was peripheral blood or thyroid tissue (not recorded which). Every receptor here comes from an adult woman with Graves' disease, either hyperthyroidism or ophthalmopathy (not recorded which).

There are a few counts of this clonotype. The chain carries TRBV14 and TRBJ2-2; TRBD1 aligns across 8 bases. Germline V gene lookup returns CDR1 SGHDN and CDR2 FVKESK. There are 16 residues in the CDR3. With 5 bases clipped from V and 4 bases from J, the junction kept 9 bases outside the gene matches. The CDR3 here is CASSSYWTGRTGELFF. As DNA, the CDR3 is TGTGCCAGCAGCAGCTACTGGACAGGGCGCACCGGGGAGCTGTTTTTT.

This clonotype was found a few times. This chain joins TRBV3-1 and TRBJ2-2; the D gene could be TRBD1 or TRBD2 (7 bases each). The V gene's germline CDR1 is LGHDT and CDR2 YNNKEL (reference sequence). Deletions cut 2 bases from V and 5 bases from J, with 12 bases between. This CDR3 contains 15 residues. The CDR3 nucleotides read TGTGCCAGCAGCCAACAGGGGGGGATGACCGGGGAGCTGTTTTTT. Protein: CASSQQGGMTGELFF.

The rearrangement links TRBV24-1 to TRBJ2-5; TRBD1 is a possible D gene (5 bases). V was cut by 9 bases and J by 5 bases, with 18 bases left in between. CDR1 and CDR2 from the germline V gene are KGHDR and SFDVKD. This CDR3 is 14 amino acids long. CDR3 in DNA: TGTGCCACCGGAGATTCAGGGTTTCCGGAGACCCAGTACTTC. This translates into CATGDSGFPETQYF.

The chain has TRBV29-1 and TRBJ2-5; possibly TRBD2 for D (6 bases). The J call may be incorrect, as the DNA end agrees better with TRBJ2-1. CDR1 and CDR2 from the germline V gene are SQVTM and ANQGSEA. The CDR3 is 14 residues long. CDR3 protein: CSVEFRRAGNEQFF. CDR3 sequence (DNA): TGCAGCGTTGAGTTTAGGAGGGCCGGCAATGAGCAGTTCTTC.

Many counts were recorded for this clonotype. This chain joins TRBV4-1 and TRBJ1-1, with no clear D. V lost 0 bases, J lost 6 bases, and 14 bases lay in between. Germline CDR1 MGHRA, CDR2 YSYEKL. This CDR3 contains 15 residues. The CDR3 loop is CASSQDSSGSAEAFF. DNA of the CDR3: TGCGCCAGCAGCCAAGATAGTTCGGGTAGCGCTGAAGCTTTCTTT.

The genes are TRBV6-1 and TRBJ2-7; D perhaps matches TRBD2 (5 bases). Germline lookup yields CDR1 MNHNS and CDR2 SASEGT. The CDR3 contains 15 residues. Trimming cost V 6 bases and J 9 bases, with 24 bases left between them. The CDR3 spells CASSQVGGLAAAQYF. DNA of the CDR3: TGTGCCAGCAGCCAAGTTGGCGGCCTTGCAGCGGCGCAGTACTTC.

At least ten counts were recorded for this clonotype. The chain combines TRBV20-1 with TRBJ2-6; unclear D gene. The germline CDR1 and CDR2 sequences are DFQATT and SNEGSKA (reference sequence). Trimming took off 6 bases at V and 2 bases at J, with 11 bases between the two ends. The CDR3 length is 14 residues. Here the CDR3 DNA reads TGCAGTGCCGAAAAGGTAGCTGGGGCCAACGTCCTGACTTTC. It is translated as CSAEKVAGANVLTF.

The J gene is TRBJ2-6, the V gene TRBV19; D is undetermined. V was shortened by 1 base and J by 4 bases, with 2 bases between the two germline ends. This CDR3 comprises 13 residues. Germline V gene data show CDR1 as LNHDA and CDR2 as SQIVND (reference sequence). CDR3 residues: CASSIGGANVLTF. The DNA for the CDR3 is TGTGCCAGTAGTATAGGAGGGGCCAACGTCCTGACTTTC.